The 3 T cell receptor beta chains below come from one sample, sequenced in a study of cytomegalovirus exposure and HLA in healthy donors. A multiplex PCR was run with 60 Vbeta primers and 13 Jbeta primers. Assay: immunoSEQ multiplex PCR; the TCRdb copy retains only in-frame clones and omits some. The sample consists of some 100,000 clones, 70% to 75% of them appearing once. The specimen was PBMCs. All receptors come from a young woman in good health and CMV-seropositive.

V gene TRBV7-2 combines with J gene TRBJ2-7, with 10 bases that match TRBD1. J lost 2 bases, V lost 1 base, and 2 bases had no gene match. This CDR3 region has 15 residues. CDR1 is SGHTA and CDR2 is FQGNSA in the germline V gene. The CDR3 DNA sequence: TGTGCCAGCAGCTTAGGGGGACAGGGGACCTACGAGCAGTACTTC. It encodes CASSLGGQGTYEQYF. Together with reference TRBV7-2 and TRBJ2-7, the CDR3 gives the full variable domain: GAGVSQSPSNKVTEKGKDVELRCDPISGHTALYWYRQSLGQGLEFLIYFQGNSAPDKSGLPSDRFSAERTGGSVSTLTIQRTQQEDSAVYLCASSLGGQGTYEQYFGPGTRLTVT.

The rearrangement links TRBV7-6 to TRBJ1-6, with D uncertain. Germline-derived CDR1 and CDR2 are SGHVS and FNYEAQ. Trimming took 9 bases from V and 10 from J, leaving 16 bases between them. This CDR3 comprises 13 residues. This CDR3 is CASTLREGSPLHF. The CDR3 DNA reads as TGTGCCAGTACCCTAAGGGAGGGATCACCCCTCCACTTT.

This CDR3 is CASSVVTSGTDTQYF. The CDR3 nucleotides read TGTGCCAGCAGCGTAGTGACTAGCGGGACAGATACGCAGTATTTT. This chain uses TRBV9 with TRBJ2-3, with TRBD2 matching 10 bases. The CDR3 runs 15 residues. V trimming: 0 bases; J trimming: 3 bases; junction bases outside the gene matches: 1. The germline gives CDR1 SGDLS, CDR2 YYNGEE.